This entry lists 29 T cell receptor beta chains sequenced from one sample in a study of spatial heterogeneity in lung cancer (dated by TCRdb to the late 2010s). Points the paper makes about the study in general: A correlation was observed between the number of expanded intratumoral alpha and beta TCRs and the tumor nonsynonymous mutation count.

Library method: 5' RACE. The run used a NextSeq 500. TCRdb passed the public sequencing reads through fastp at Q25 and MiXCR, retaining productive beta sequences. One record per CDR3 amino acid sequence lists the most common genes and DNA. The sample table shows more than 400 distinct CDR3 sequences, and roughly a tenth are seen once. The ten largest account for almost 70% of the sample. Their antigens remain unidentified. The time point label on this specimen signifies: sample taken at primary tumor resection. Sequenced here: lung tumor tissue, sampled at surgery. Every receptor here comes from a male donor with early-stage non-small cell lung cancer.

On this clonotype: Found in a library prepared for alpha chains, this beta chain is an off-target read, and its abundance has little meaning. J is TRBJ2-7 and V is TRBV28; either TRBD1 or TRBD2 may fit D (5 bases each). V was shortened by 8 bases and J by 5 bases, with 19 bases between the two germline ends. The CDR3 spans 14 residues. Germline assignment: CDR1 MDHEN and CDR2 SYDVKM. The CDR3 reads CASLGWGQRDEQYF. For the CDR3, the DNA is TGTGCCAGCCTGGGGTGGGGCCAGAGGGACGAGCAGTACTTC.

On this clonotype: The library was prepared for alpha chains; this beta chain is a stray read, so its frequency means little. This chain links TRBV11-2 with TRBJ2-1; the D call may be TRBD1 or TRBD2 (6 bases each). This CDR3 has 18 residues. The germline CDR1 and CDR2 sequences are SGHAT and FQNNGV. The V end was cut by 5 bases, the J end by 7 bases, with 27 bases between. The CDR3 coding sequence is TGTGCCAGCAGCAACTTGGGGGGCCCCGGGGTACGAGAAAATGAGCAGTTCTTC. It yields the protein CASSNLGGPGVRENEQFF. The full variable domain, its missing parts supplied by reference TRBV11-2 and TRBJ2-1, is EAGVAQSPRYKIIEKRQSVAFWCNPISGHATLYWYQQILGQGPKLLIQFQNNGVVDDSQLPKDRFSAERLKGVDSTLKIQPAKLEDSAVYLCASSNLGGPGVRENEQFFGPGTRLTVL.

Within the sample, this clonotype is medium-sized. The size of this beta chain means little, since it is a stray read in a library made for alpha chains. This chain links TRBV28 with TRBJ1-6; D is perhaps TRBD1 (6 bases). Trimming left V 5 bases short and J 6 bases short, with 14 bases between. This CDR3 has 15 amino acids. Germline CDR1 reads MDHEN; CDR2 reads SYDVKM. The CDR3 region has the DNA TGTGCCAGCAGTCCAGGGGACTTGTTTAATTCACCCCTCCACTTT. Its protein is CASSPGDLFNSPLHF.

In this sample, this clonotype is medium-sized. This beta chain is an unintended read in a library built for alpha chains; its size means little. The V and J genes are TRBV2 and TRBJ1-6; TRBD1 agrees at 9 bases. Trimming cost V 6 bases and J 10 bases; bases outside gene matches: 7. CDR1 and CDR2 from the germline V gene are SNHLY and FYNNEI. This CDR3 spans 14 amino acids. Here the CDR3 reads CASSPGTGRSPLHF. The CDR3 nucleotides read TGTGCCAGCAGCCCCGGGACAGGGAGGTCACCCCTCCACTTT.

A note on this clonotype: Because this beta chain is a stray read in a library intended to capture alpha chains, its abundance should not be given much weight. V usage is TRBV20-1 and J usage is TRBJ2-5, with 9 bases identical to TRBD2. The V and J ends lost 1 base and 3 bases, in that order; junction bases with no gene match: 3. CDR3 length: 14 residues. The germline CDR1 and CDR2 sequences are DFQATT and SNEGSKA (reference sequence). This CDR3 reads CSARVQRGEETQYF. The CDR3 nucleotides are TGCAGTGCTAGAGTTCAGCGGGGGGAAGAGACCCAGTACTTC.

This clonotype is labeled medium-sized. This beta chain is an off-target read within a library intended for alpha chains, so its frequency means little. The rearrangement links TRBV28 to TRBJ2-7; D is possibly TRBD1 or TRBD2 (5 bases each). V lost 6 bases and J lost 5, with 14 bases in between. CDR3 length: 13 residues. CDR1 is MDHEN and CDR2 is SYDVKM in the germline V gene. The CDR3 DNA reads as TGTGCCAGCAGCGGACCCCAGGGAGACGAGCAGTACGTC. Protein: CASSGPQGDEQYV.

This clonotype is large by share. This beta chain is an unintended read in a library built for alpha chains; its size means little. The chain combines TRBV19 with TRBJ2-7, with TRBD1 identical over 9 bases. The germline V gene has CDR1 LNHDA and CDR2 SQIVND (reference sequence). After removal of 5 bases from V and 2 bases from J, the junction contained 7 bases not matched to a gene. The CDR3 extends over 15 amino acids. CDR3 bases: TGTGCCAGTAGTGTAGGGACAGGGAAGGCCTACGAGCAGTACTTC. It yields the protein CASSVGTGKAYEQYF.

The sample holds a few counts of this clonotype. This beta chain is a stray read from a library made for alpha chains; its abundance is not meaningful. This chain connects TRBV28 to TRBJ1-5, with no clear D. The CDR3 is made up of 11 amino acids. The germline CDR1 and CDR2 sequences are MDHEN and SYDVKM. Trimming pared 8 bases from V and 1 base from J, leaving 3 bases between. CDR3 DNA sequence: TGTGCCAGCGTAAGCAATCAGCCCCAGCATTTT. It encodes CASVSNQPQHF.

This clonotype is deemed large. This beta chain turned up in a library designed for alpha chains; as an off-target read, its abundance says little. This chain connects TRBV28 to TRBJ1-4; D remains ambiguous. Trimming removed 2 bases at V and 2 bases at J, with 6 bases between. This CDR3 comprises 14 residues. Germline V lookup: CDR1 MDHEN, CDR2 SYDVKM. DNA for the CDR3: TGTGCCAGCAGTTTAAGGATGACTAATGAAAAACTGTTTTTT. Translation: CASSLRMTNEKLFF.

By its share, this clonotype is hyperexpanded. This beta chain is an unintended read in a library built for alpha chains; its size means little. The V and J genes are TRBV2 and TRBJ2-1, with D perhaps being TRBD1 or TRBD2 (5 bases each). Germline-derived CDR1 and CDR2 are SNHLY and FYNNEI. The V and J ends lost 7 bases and 1 base respectively, with 11 bases between them. This CDR3 has 14 residues. The CDR3, as DNA: TGTGCCAGCACCCGGGGCGGGTCCTACAATGAGCAGTTCTTC. It specifies CASTRGGSYNEQFF.

Judged by abundance, this clonotype is large. This beta chain lies outside the target of a library built for alpha chains; its clone size means little. V and J are TRBV29-1 and TRBJ1-3; tentative D call: TRBD1 (6 bases). The germline gives CDR1 SQVTM, CDR2 ANQGSEA. The ends were cut back, 6 bases at V and 4 bases at J, with 16 bases in the middle. There are 14 residues in the CDR3. CDR3 nucleotides: TGCAGCGTAAAGGACCAAGACAGGGGAAACACCATATATTTT. This sequence encodes CSVKDQDRGNTIYF. The full variable domain, in which reference TRBV29-1 and TRBJ1-3 provide the parts outside the CDR3, is SAVISQKPSRDICQRGTSLTIQCQVDSQVTMMFWYRQQPGQSLTLIATANQGSEATYESGFVIDKFPISRPNLTFSTLTVSNMSPEDSSIYLCSVKDQDRGNTIYFGEGSWLTVV.

This clonotype rates as large (0.1 to 1%). This beta chain is a stray read from a library made for alpha chains; its abundance is not meaningful. V and J are TRBV6-1 and TRBJ2-7; D unclear. The CDR3 is 12 residues long. The germline V gene has CDR1 MNHNS and CDR2 SASEGT. Trimming took 7 bases from V and 2 from J, leaving 9 bases between them. In DNA, the CDR3 is TGTGCCAGCAATGACGGGCCCTACGAGCAGTACTTC. The encoded protein is CASNDGPYEQYF.

This clonotype was picked up a small number of times. This beta chain lies outside the target of a library built for alpha chains; its clone size means little. The genes are TRBV7-2 and TRBJ2-7; tentatively, D is TRBD2 (6 bases). CDR1 is SGHTA, CDR2 FQGNSA, per germline. The V end was cut by 1 base, the J end by 4 bases, with 11 bases between. The CDR3 runs to 14 residues. This chain's CDR3 is CASSLGGGVYEQYF. DNA for the CDR3: TGTGCCAGCAGCTTAGGGGGAGGAGTTTACGAGCAGTACTTC.

Relative to its sample, this clonotype is medium-sized. This beta chain came through as a stray read in a library set up for alpha chains, and its size says little. This sequence joins TRBV7-2 and TRBJ1-2; unclear D gene. Germline V gene sequence: CDR1 SGHTA, CDR2 FQGNSA. V dropped 2 bases and J dropped 5 bases, with 12 bases sitting between them. The CDR3 sequence is 14 residues long. The CDR3 DNA sequence: TGTGCCAGCAGCTTACCTTTCCCGGGTTATGGCTACACCTTC. Its translation is CASSLPFPGYGYTF.

By share of the sample, this clonotype is large. Being off target in a library aimed at alpha chains, this beta chain has a size of little meaning. The CDR3 bases are TGTGCCAGCAGTTTGCAGGGAAATTCACCCCTCCACTTT. Residues: CASSLQGNSPLHF. V and J are TRBV27 and TRBJ1-6; D is perhaps TRBD1 (5 bases). CDR1 is MNHEY, CDR2 SMNVEV, per germline (reference sequence). CDR3 size: 13 residues. V gave up 3 bases and J gave up 7 bases, with 7 bases separating them.

This clonotype is classed as medium-sized. This beta chain represents an off-target read in a library built for alpha chains; its size is of limited meaning. V gene TRBV27 combines with J gene TRBJ2-3; 8 bases match TRBD2. This CDR3 is built from 16 residues. Trimming cost V 6 bases and J 1 base; bases outside gene matches: 9. Germline lookup yields CDR1 MNHEY and CDR2 SMNVEV (reference sequence). This CDR3 reads CASSPSQTSGTDTQYF. The CDR3 DNA sequence: TGTGCCAGCAGCCCCTCCCAGACTAGCGGCACAGATACGCAGTATTTT.

In regard to this clonotype: The size of this beta chain means little, since it is a stray read in a library made for alpha chains. This chain joins TRBV20-1 and TRBJ2-1; D is uncertain. V was trimmed by 4 bases and J by 0 bases, leaving 19 bases between them. The CDR3 length is 17 residues. Germline loops: CDR1 DFQATT, CDR2 SNEGSKA (reference sequence). Here the CDR3 reads CSAMTRPIGSSYNEQFF. DNA of the CDR3: TGCAGTGCTATGACCCGCCCAATTGGAAGCTCCTACAATGAGCAGTTCTTC.

Within the sample, this clonotype is large. This beta chain is an unintended read in a library built for alpha chains; its size means little. This sequence joins TRBV7-2 and TRBJ2-3; 7 bases match TRBD2. J lost 6 bases, V lost 5 bases, and 11 bases had no gene match. The CDR3 is 15 residues long. In germline, CDR1 is SGHTA, CDR2 FQGNSA. The chain's CDR3 is CASSSGALQRDTQYF. The CDR3 DNA sequence: TGTGCCAGCAGCAGCGGGGCCCTCCAGAGGGATACGCAGTATTTT.

This clonotype is medium-sized in the sample. This beta chain represents an off-target read in a library built for alpha chains; its size is of limited meaning. This chain links TRBV3-1 with TRBJ2-3; TRBD2 agrees at 16 bases. Germline lookup yields CDR1 LGHDT and CDR2 YNNKEL (reference sequence). V shed 6 bases and J 3 bases; nucleotides not matched to a gene: 9. The CDR3 spans 18 residues. CDR3 nucleotide sequence: TGTGCCAGCAGGCTGGGACTAGCGGGAGGGCCGGGGACAGATACGCAGTATTTT. Protein product: CASRLGLAGGPGTDTQYF.

On this clonotype: This beta chain represents an off-target read in a library built for alpha chains; its size is of limited meaning. The rearrangement uses TRBV7-9 and TRBJ2-1; D may be TRBD1 (5 bases). Trimming left V 4 bases short and J 2 bases short, with 12 bases between. This CDR3 has 15 amino acids. Germline lookup yields CDR1 SEHNR and CDR2 FQNEAQ (reference sequence). CDR3 residues: CASSSDPGTYNEQFF. Written as DNA, the CDR3 is TGTGCCAGCAGCTCGGACCCAGGGACCTACAATGAGCAGTTCTTC.

In its sample, this clonotype is medium-sized. This beta chain is off target for a library built for alpha chains, so its abundance means little. The V and J genes are TRBV12-3 or TRBV12-4 and TRBJ1-3; no reliable D call. V lost 3 bases to trimming and J lost 3 bases, with 12 bases between them. The CDR3 runs to 15 residues. The CDR3 loop is CASSLRDISGNTIYF. The DNA of the CDR3 is TGTGCCAGCAGTTTGAGAGACATAAGTGGAAACACCATATATTTT.

By its share, this clonotype is large. Within a library made for alpha chains, this beta chain is off target, and its count is uninformative. J is TRBJ2-2 and V is TRBV29-1, with no clear D. This CDR3 region has 12 residues. V lost 4 bases to trimming and J lost 3 bases, with 6 bases between them. CDR1 is SQVTM, CDR2 ANQGSEA, per germline. CDR3 loop: CSVGSYTGELFF. CDR3 sequence (DNA): TGCAGCGTTGGGTCATACACCGGGGAGCTGTTTTTT.

On this clonotype itself: In a library made to pick up alpha chains, this beta chain is a stray read with a size that means little. V is TRBV20-1 and J is TRBJ2-3, with 10 bases aligning to TRBD1. This CDR3 comprises 13 residues. V gave up 6 bases and J gave up 4 bases; unmatched junction bases: 4. Germline values: CDR1 DFQATT, CDR2 SNEGSKA (reference sequence). The CDR3 loop reads CSAPGQGADTQYF. The CDR3 nucleotides are TGCAGTGCCCCTGGACAGGGGGCAGATACGCAGTATTTT.

This clonotype occurred a few times. One junction end does not reproduce the germline sequence, and a read error may be involved. The library was built for alpha chains, so this beta chain is an off-target read and its size means little. The V and J genes are TRBV6-2 or TRBV6-3 and TRBJ2-5; no definite D call. Germline assignment: CDR1 MNHEY and CDR2 SVGEGT. The CDR3 has 15 amino acids. Here the CDR3 DNA reads TGTGCCAGCAGTTACGGATACGGCAGGATAGTGACCCAATACTTC. Its protein product is CASSYGYGRIVTQYF.

By share of the sample, this clonotype is large. With the library built for alpha chains, this beta chain is off target and its frequency is not meaningful. This CDR3 reads CASSAGEADTQYF. CDR3 DNA sequence: TGCGCCAGCAGCGCAGGAGAGGCAGATACGCAGTATTTT. The chain recombines TRBV5-1 with TRBJ2-3; no clear D. The CDR3 spans 13 residues. CDR1 is SGHRS and CDR2 is YFSETQ in the germline V gene. The V gene lost 4 bases and the J gene lost 4 bases, with 10 bases spanning the gap.

This clonotype is medium-sized by share. As an off-target read in a library built for alpha chains, this beta chain has a frequency of little significance. V gene TRBV11-2 combines with J gene TRBJ1-1, with a weak D call TRBD1 (5 bases). The CDR3 loop spans 15 amino acids. The germline V and J ends were trimmed by 10 bases and 0 bases, with 18 bases remaining between them. CDR1 and CDR2 (germline): SGHAT, FQNNGV. CDR3 loop: CATNYGAGMNTEAFF. The CDR3 nucleotides read TGTGCCACCAACTACGGGGCAGGGATGAACACTGAAGCTTTCTTT.

This clonotype is large. For a library built for alpha chains, this beta chain is a stray read; little rests on its size. The chain is built from TRBV5-1 and TRBJ2-7, with TRBD1 matching 12 bases. CDR1 SGHRS and CDR2 YFSETQ come from the germline V gene. This CDR3 is 15 amino acids long. J gave up 5 bases and V 7 bases, and 10 bases lay outside the gene matches. CDR3 sequence (DNA): TGCGCCAGCGAGGAATCGGGACAGGGGGCCAACGAGCAGTACTTC. It encodes CASEESGQGANEQYF. The variable domain in full, with the rest retrieved from reference TRBV5-1 and TRBJ2-7, is KAGVTQTPRYLIKTRGQQVTLSCSPISGHRSVSWYQQTPGQGLQFLFEYFSETQRNKGNFPGRFSGRQFSNSRSEMNVSTLELGDSALYLCASEESGQGANEQYFGPGTRLTVT.

This clonotype has more than one count but fewer than ten. This beta chain appears as a stray read in a library generated for alpha chains; its size is not informative. The rearrangement joins TRBV6-2 or TRBV6-3 to TRBJ1-5; D is unresolved. The CDR3 is made up of 12 amino acids. Looked up from germline, CDR1 is MNHEY and CDR2 is SVGEGT. Between the trimmed V and J ends, which lost 5 bases and 5 bases, there was a span of 7 bases. CDR3 nucleotides: TGTGCCAGCAGTAATTCAGATCAGCCCCAGCATTTT. Amino acid sequence: CASSNSDQPQHF.

In its sample, this clonotype ranks as large. This beta chain is an off-target read within a library intended for alpha chains, so its frequency means little. The chain uses TRBV23-1 and TRBJ2-5; no definite D call. TRBV23-1 has ORF status, its function being uncertain. The CDR3 consists of 13 residues. The V end was cut by 5 bases, the J end by 2 bases, with 9 bases between. The CDR3 DNA follows: TGCGCCAGCAGTTATTCACAGCAAGAGACCCAGTACTTC. Its protein is CASSYSQQETQYF.